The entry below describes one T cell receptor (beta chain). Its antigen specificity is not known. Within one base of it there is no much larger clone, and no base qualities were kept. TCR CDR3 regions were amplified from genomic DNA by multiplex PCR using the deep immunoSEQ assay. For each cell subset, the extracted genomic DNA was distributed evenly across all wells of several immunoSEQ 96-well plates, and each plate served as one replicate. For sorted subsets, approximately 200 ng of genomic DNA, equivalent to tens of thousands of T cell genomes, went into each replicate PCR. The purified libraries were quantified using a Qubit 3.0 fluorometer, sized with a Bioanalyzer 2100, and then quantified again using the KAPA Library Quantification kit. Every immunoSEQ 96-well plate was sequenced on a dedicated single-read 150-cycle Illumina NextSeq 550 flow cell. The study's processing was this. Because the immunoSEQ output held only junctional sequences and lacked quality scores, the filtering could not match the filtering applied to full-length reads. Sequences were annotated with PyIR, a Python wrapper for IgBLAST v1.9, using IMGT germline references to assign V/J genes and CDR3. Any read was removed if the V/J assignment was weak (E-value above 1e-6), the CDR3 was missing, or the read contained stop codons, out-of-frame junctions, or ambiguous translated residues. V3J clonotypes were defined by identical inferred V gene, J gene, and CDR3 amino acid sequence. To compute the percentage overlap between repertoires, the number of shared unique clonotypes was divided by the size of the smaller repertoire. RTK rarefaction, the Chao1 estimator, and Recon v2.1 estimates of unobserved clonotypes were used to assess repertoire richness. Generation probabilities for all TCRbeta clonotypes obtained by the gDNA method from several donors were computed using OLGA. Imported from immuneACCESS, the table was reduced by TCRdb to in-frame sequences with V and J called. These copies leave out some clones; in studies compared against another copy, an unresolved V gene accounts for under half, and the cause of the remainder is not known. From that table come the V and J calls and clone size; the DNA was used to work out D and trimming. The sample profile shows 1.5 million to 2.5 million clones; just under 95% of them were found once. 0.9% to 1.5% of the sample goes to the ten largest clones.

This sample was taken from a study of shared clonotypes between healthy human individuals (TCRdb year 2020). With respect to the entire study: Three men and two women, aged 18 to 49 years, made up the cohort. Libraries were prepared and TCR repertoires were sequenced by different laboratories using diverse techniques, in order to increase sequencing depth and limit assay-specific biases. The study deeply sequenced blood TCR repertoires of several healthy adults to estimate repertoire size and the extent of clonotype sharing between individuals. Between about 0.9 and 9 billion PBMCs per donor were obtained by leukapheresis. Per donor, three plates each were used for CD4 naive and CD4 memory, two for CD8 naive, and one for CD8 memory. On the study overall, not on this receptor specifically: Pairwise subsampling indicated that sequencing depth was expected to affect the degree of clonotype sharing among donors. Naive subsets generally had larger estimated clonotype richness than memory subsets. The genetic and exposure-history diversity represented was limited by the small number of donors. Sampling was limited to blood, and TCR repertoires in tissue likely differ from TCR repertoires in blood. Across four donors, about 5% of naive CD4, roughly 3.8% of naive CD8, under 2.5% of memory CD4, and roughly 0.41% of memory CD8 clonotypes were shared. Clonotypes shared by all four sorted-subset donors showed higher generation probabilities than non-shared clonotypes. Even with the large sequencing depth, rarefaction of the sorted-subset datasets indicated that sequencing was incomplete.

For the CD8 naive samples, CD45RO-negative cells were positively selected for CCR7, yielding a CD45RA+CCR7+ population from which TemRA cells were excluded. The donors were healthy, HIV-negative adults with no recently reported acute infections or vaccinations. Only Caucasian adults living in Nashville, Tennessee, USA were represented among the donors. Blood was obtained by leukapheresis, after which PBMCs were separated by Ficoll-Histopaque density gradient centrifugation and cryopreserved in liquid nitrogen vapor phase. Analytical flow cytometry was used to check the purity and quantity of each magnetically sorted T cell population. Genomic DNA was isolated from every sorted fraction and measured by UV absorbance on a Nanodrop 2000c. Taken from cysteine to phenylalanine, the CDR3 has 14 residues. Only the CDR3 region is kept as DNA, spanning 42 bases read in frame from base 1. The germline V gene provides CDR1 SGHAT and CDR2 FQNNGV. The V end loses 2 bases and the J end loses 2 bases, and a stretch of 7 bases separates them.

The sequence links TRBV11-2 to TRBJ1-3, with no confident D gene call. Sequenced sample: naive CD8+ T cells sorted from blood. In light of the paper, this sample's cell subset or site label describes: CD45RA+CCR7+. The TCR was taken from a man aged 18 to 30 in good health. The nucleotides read TGTGCCAGCAGCTTAATGATGCCTGGAAACACCATATATTTT. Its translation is CASSLMMPGNTIYF.